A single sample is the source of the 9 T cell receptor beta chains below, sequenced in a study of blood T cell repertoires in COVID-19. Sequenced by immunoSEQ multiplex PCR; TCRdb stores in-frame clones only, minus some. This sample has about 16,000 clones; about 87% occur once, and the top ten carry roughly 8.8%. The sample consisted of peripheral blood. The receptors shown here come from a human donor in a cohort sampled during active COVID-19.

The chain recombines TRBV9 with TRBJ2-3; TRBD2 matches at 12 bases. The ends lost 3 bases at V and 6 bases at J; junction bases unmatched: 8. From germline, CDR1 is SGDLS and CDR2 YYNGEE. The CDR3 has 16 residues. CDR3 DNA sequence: TGTGCCAGCAGCGGTACTAGCGGGAGGATCGGTGATACGCAGTATTTT. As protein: CASSGTSGRIGDTQYF.

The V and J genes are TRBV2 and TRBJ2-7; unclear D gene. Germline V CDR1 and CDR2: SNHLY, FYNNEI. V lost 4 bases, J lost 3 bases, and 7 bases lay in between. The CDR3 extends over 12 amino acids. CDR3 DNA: TGTGCCAGCAGTGGGCAGGTCTACGAGCAGTACTTC. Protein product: CASSGQVYEQYF.

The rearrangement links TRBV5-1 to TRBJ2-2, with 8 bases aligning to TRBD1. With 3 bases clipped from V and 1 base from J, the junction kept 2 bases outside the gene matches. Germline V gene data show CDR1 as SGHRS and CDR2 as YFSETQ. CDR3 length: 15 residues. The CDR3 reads CASSWDRMNTGELFF. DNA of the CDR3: TGCGCCAGCAGCTGGGACAGGATGAACACCGGGGAGCTGTTTTTT.

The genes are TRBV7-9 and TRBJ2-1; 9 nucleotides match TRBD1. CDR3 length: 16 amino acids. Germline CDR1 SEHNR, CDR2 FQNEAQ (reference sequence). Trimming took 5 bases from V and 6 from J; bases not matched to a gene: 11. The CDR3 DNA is TGTGCCAGCAGCCAACAAATAAGGACAGGGGCCAATGAGCAGTTCTTC. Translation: CASSQQIRTGANEQFF.

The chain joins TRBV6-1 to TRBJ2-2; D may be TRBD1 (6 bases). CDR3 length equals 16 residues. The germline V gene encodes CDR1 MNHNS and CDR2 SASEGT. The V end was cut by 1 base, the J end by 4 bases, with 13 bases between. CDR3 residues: CASSEGKGERTGELFF. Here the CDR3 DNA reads TGTGCCAGCAGTGAAGGGAAGGGGGAACGCACCGGGGAGCTGTTTTTT.

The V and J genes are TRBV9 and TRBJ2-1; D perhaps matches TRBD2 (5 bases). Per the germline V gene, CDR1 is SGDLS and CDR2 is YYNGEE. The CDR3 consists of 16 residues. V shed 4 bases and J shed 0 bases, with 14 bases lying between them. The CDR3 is CASSRNEGYSYNEQFF. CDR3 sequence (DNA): TGTGCCAGCAGCCGCAACGAGGGATACTCCTACAATGAGCAGTTCTTC.

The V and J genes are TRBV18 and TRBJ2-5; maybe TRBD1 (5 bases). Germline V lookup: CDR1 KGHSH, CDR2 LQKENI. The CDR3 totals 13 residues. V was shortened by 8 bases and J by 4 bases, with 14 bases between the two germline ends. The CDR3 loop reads CASARGSPETQYF. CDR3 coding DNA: TGTGCCAGCGCAAGGGGATCGCCAGAGACCCAGTACTTC.

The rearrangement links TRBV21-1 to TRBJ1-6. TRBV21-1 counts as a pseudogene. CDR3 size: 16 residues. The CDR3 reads CASSKRAEGITSPLHF. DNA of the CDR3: TGTGCCAGCAGCAAGAGGGCGGAGGGAATAACCTCACCCCTCCACTTT.

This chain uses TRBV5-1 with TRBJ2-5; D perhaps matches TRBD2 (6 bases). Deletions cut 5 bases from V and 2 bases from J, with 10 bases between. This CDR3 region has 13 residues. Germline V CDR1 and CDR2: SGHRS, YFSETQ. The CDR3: CASRDGGQETQYF. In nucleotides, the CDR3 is TGCGCCAGCAGAGATGGGGGGCAAGAGACCCAGTACTTC.